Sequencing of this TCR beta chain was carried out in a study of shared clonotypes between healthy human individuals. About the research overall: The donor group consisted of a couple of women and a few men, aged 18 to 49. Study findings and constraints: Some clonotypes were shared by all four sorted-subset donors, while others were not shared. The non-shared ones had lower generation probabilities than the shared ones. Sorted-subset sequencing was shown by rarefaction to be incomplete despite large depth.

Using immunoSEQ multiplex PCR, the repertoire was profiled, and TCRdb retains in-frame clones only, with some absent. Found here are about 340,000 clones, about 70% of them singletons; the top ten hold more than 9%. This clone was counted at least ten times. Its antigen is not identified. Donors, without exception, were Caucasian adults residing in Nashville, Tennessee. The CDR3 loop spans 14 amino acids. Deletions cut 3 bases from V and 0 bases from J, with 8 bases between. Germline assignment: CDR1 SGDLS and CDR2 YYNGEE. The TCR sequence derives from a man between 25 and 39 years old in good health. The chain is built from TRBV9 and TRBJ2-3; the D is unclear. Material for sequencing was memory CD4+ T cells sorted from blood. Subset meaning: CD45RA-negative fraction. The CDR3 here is CASSDRVSTDTQYF. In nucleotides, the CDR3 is TGTGCCAGCAGCGATAGGGTGAGCACAGATACGCAGTATTTT. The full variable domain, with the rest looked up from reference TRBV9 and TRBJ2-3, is DSGVTQTPKHLITATGQRVTLRCSPRSGDLSVYWYQQSLDQGLQFLIQYYNGEERAKGNILERFSAQQFPDLHSELNLSSLELGDSALYFCASSDRVSTDTQYFGPGTRLTVL.